The clone carrying this TCR beta chain has just a few counts. Per the germline V gene, CDR1 is MNHEY and CDR2 is SMNVEV (reference sequence). V shed 5 bases, J shed 7 bases, and the junction held 8 bases outside the gene matches. This CDR3 has 15 amino acids. Repertoires were generated with immunoSEQ multiplex PCR, while TCRdb's copy carries only in-frame clones and drops some. The sample yields approximately 200,000 clones, 87% seen once. The data stem from a study of blood T cell repertoires in COVID-19. Everyone who took part was 18 to 89 years old, and they came from about two dozen US areas. Donors in Cohort 3 who had recovered were those with two negative PCRs, healthcare professional clearance, or resolution of their symptoms.

The chain links TRBV27 to TRBJ1-6; 7 bases line up with TRBD1. The sequence came from a woman between 25 and 40 years old who had recovered from COVID-19. Sequenced input: PBMCs or T cells enriched from blood (not recorded which). DNA of the CDR3: TGTGCCAGCAGTCCGACGGGACAGAGAAATTCACCCCTCCACTTT. Translation gives CASSPTGQRNSPLHF.